What follows is one T cell receptor beta chain and its context. Its antigen remains unknown. The sample belongs to a study of STAT3 mutations in large granular lymphocyte leukemia. Overall study context: Roughly two fifths of treated T-LGLL patients showed hematologic response to immunosuppression. Study results and caveats: In T-cell large granular lymphocyte leukemia, about half of patients showed multiple immunodominant subclonotypes. Some patients had persisting codominant clonotypes that could mask small clones.

Generated by immunoSEQ multiplex PCR, the TCRdb table keeps only in-frame clones and is missing some. The table lists about 42,000 clones, roughly three quarters of them singletons. Looked up from germline, CDR1 is LNHNV and CDR2 is YYDKDF (reference sequence). V shed 0 bases, J shed 6 bases, and the junction held 12 bases outside the gene matches. The CDR3 is made up of 19 amino acids. J is TRBJ1-6 and V is TRBV15, with 9 bases aligning to TRBD1. Sequenced input: PBMCs. The TCR was taken from a human donor with T large granular lymphocyte leukemia. Some clones in this sample may be carry-over from other donors' samples. CDR3 DNA sequence: TGTGCCACCAGCAGAGATGAAGGGATGGTGGGACAGGGTAATTCACCCCTCCACTTT. Its translation is CATSRDEGMVGQGNSPLHF.